This T cell receptor (beta chain) appears in the sequencing data of a study of blood T cell repertoires in COVID-19. About the study: Material from acute and convalescent COVID-19 was sourced from the United States, Italy and Spain. From T cells, B-cell-depleted T cells, or PBMCs came the material, which was cDNA or gDNA.

Authors' data handling: Nucleated cell number was recorded as an estimate derived from reference gene primer amplification. This table comes from immunoSEQ multiplex PCR, and its TCRdb copy is limited to in-frame clones, with some not included. For V, J and clone size, that table is used; D and trimming come from the DNA. The sample has about 100,000 clones, approximately 89% seen once. Trimming cost V 7 bases and J 7 bases, with 21 bases left between them. Germline V gene lookup returns CDR1 SGHRS and CDR2 YFSETQ. This CDR3 spans 15 amino acids. Sequences were obtained from peripheral blood. The receptor's source is a man in his 60s with acute or convalescent COVID-19. V and J are TRBV5-1 and TRBJ1-5, with D tentatively TRBD1 (6 bases). CDR3 nucleotides: TGCGCCAGCTCGACTGGGCAGGGGCTGGGACAGCCCCAGCATTTT. This gives the protein CASSTGQGLGQPQHF.